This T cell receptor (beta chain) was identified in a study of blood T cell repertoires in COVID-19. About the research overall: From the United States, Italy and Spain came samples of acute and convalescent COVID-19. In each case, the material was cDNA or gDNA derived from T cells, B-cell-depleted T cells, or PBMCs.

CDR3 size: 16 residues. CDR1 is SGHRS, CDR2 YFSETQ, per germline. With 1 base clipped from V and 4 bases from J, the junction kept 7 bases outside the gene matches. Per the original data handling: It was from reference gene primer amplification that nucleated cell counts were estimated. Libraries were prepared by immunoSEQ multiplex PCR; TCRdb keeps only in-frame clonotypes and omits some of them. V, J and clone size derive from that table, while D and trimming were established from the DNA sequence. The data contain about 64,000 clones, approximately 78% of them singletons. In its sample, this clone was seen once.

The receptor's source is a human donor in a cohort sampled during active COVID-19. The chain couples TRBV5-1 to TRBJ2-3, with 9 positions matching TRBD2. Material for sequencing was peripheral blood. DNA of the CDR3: TGCGCCAGCAGCTTGTTCGCGAGCGGGGGGTCAGATACGCAGTATTTT. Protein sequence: CASSLFASGGSDTQYF.